These 16 T cell receptor beta chains were sequenced from one sample in a study of cytomegalovirus exposure and HLA in healthy donors. Both 60 Vbeta primers and 13 Jbeta primers went into the PCR. Some clones are missing from TCRdb's copy, which holds only in-frame ones; the method was immunoSEQ multiplex PCR. This listing includes around 64,000 clones. The sequencing input was PBMCs. These receptors came from a female donor in good health and CMV-seropositive.

Turning to this clone: Other nucleotide sequences from this sample produce the same CDR3. The chain carries TRBV11-1 and TRBJ2-2; D not resolved. Trimming shortened V by 7 bases and J by 0 bases, and 9 bases separated the two germline ends. Germline V CDR1 and CDR2: SGHAT, FQDESV (reference sequence). The CDR3 spans 14 residues. The CDR3 bases are TGTGCCAGCAATCCGGTCGCGAACACCGGGGAGCTGTTTTTT. Translation gives CASNPVANTGELFF.

The chain has TRBV5-6 and TRBJ2-1; 9 bases are a match to TRBD1. Trimming removed 5 bases from V and 9 bases from J; junction bases left unmatched: 12. The CDR3 is 15 amino acids. From germline, CDR1 is SGHDT and CDR2 YYEEEE. CDR3 sequence reads: CASSIRDRAHREQFF. CDR3 nucleotide sequence: TGTGCCAGCAGTATCCGGGACAGGGCGCATCGTGAGCAGTTCTTC.

The rearrangement uses TRBV19 and TRBJ2-1, with D possibly being TRBD2 (6 bases). This CDR3 region has 13 residues. The germline V gene has CDR1 LNHDA and CDR2 SQIVND (reference sequence). V shed 6 bases and J shed 6 bases, with 12 bases lying between them. CDR3 protein: CASRGTEANEQFF. CDR3 coding DNA: TGTGCCAGTAGGGGGACTGAAGCCAATGAGCAGTTCTTC.

The rearrangement uses TRBV15 and TRBJ1-4, with D possibly being TRBD1 (6 bases). The V end lost 0 bases, the J end lost 5 bases, and 13 bases lay between the germline ends. The CDR3 runs to 16 residues. Germline CDR1 and CDR2: LNHNV and YYDKDF (reference sequence). The chain's CDR3 is CATSRDKEGGNEKLFF. CDR3 sequence (DNA): TGTGCCACCAGCAGAGATAAAGAGGGGGGGAATGAAAAACTGTTTTTT.

V gene TRBV5-6 combines with J gene TRBJ2-2; D is uncertain. Germline V gene sequence: CDR1 SGHDT, CDR2 YYEEEE. The CDR3 sequence is 16 residues long. Between the trimmed V and J ends, which lost 0 bases and 4 bases, there was a span of 13 bases. In DNA form, the CDR3 reads TGTGCCAGCAGCTTGGGACTGAAGCTTACCACCGGGGAGCTGTTTTTT. This translates into CASSLGLKLTTGELFF.

The chain employs TRBV10-3 and TRBJ2-1; TRBD2 agrees at 11 bases. J was trimmed by 5 bases and V by 4 bases; bases with no gene match: 10. The germline V gene encodes CDR1 ENHRY and CDR2 SYGVKD. The CDR3 spans 17 residues. CDR3 coding DNA: TGTGCCATCAGTGGTTTAGCGGGAGGGCCCGGCGACAATGAGCAGTTCTTC. Its protein is CAISGLAGGPGDNEQFF.

The chain employs TRBV19 and TRBJ1-4; 7 bases are a match to TRBD1. With V trimmed by 1 base and J by 5 bases, 7 bases remained unmatched. This CDR3 spans 16 amino acids. Germline V gene data show CDR1 as LNHDA and CDR2 as SQIVND (reference sequence). The DNA of the CDR3 is TGTGCCAGTAGTATAGGCCGGAGGACAGGCAATGAAAAACTGTTTTTT. Amino acids: CASSIGRRTGNEKLFF.

The chain employs TRBV15 and TRBJ1-4; 7 bases agree with TRBD1. J was trimmed by 8 bases and V by 5 bases; bases with no gene match: 8. Germline values: CDR1 LNHNV, CDR2 YYDKDF (reference sequence). This CDR3 spans 14 amino acids. The CDR3 region is CATSLDRAPEKLFF. The CDR3 DNA reads TGTGCCACCAGCTTAGACAGGGCCCCGGAAAAACTGTTTTTT.

The chain is built from TRBV4-1 and TRBJ1-2; 9 positions agree with TRBD1. Trimming cost V 4 bases and J 4 bases; bases outside gene matches: 10. The CDR3 is 16 amino acids. CDR1 is MGHRA and CDR2 is YSYEKL in the germline V gene. CDR3 DNA sequence: TGCGCCAGCAGCCGGGGGGGACAGGGTTTTACCTATGGCTACACCTTC. This gives the protein CASSRGGQGFTYGYTF.

V is TRBV9 and J is TRBJ1-2; no clear D. Trimming removed 0 bases from V and 1 base from J, with 7 bases in between. CDR3 length equals 14 residues. Germline V gene lookup returns CDR1 SGDLS and CDR2 YYNGEE. The CDR3 nucleotides read TGTGCCAGCAGCGTAGAACGGGATAACTATGGCTACACCTTC. Translated: CASSVERDNYGYTF.

The CDR3: CAWSGQVNQPQHF. CDR3 nucleotides: TGTGCCTGGAGTGGCCAGGTCAATCAGCCCCAGCATTTT. The chain employs TRBV30 and TRBJ1-5; D gene unclear. The CDR3 spans 13 residues. With 1 base removed from V and 3 bases from J, the gap between germline ends came to 7 bases. Germline values: CDR1 GTSNPN, CDR2 SVGIG (reference sequence).

The chain has TRBV30 and TRBJ2-7, with D unresolved. Trimming stripped 2 bases from V and 4 bases from J, with 6 bases between. The germline V gene encodes CDR1 GTSNPN and CDR2 SVGIG (reference sequence). This CDR3 comprises 11 residues. The CDR3 loop is CAWSSTYEQYF. The CDR3 DNA reads TGTGCCTGGAGTTCAACATACGAGCAGTACTTC.

This chain uses TRBV7-9 with TRBJ1-4, with 9 bases identical to TRBD1. This CDR3 spans 15 amino acids. The V and J ends lost 5 bases and 5 bases, in that order; junction bases with no gene match: 6. Germline V gene data show CDR1 as SEHNR and CDR2 as FQNEAQ (reference sequence). CDR3 amino acids: CASSRRTGENEKLFF. The CDR3 DNA sequence: TGTGCCAGCAGCCGAAGGACAGGGGAAAATGAAAAACTGTTTTTT. Variable domain in full (rest from reference TRBV7-9 and TRBJ1-4): DTGVSQNPRHKITKRGQNVTFRCDPISEHNRLYWYRQTLGQGPEFLTYFQNEAQLEKSRLLSDRFSAERPKGSFSTLEIQRTEQGDSAMYLCASSRRTGENEKLFFGSGTQLSVL.

The chain employs TRBV7-9 and TRBJ1-1, with no clear D. The V gene's germline CDR1 is SEHNR and CDR2 FQNEAQ (reference sequence). V lost 1 base and J 3 bases, leaving 9 bases between the germline ends. The CDR3 is made up of 14 amino acids. The CDR3 DNA follows: TGTGCCAGCAGCTTAGTCTCCAGCGACACTGAAGCTTTCTTT. Encoded protein: CASSLVSSDTEAFF.

The rearrangement links TRBV7-9 to TRBJ2-7; 7 nucleotides match TRBD1. There are 15 residues in the CDR3. Trimming removed 4 bases from V and 4 bases from J; junction bases left unmatched: 10. Germline loops: CDR1 SEHNR, CDR2 FQNEAQ (reference sequence). This CDR3 is CASSSDRASSYEQYF. The CDR3, as DNA: TGTGCCAGCAGCTCTGACAGGGCTTCCTCTTACGAGCAGTACTTC.

This chain links TRBV7-2 with TRBJ1-1; the D is unclear. V lost 5 bases to trimming and J lost 2 bases, with 9 bases between them. Germline CDR1 is SGHTA and CDR2 is FQGNSA. This CDR3 comprises 13 residues. The CDR3 DNA follows: TGTGCCAGCAGCCCGTACATAAACACTGAAGCTTTCTTT. Amino acid sequence: CASSPYINTEAFF.